This is a list of T cell receptor beta chains from one sample in a study of T cell repertoires in cytomegalovirus infection. TCRdb processed the reads anew with MiXCR; each CDR3 protein has one entry. The data hold some 680,000 distinct CDR3 sequences, with less than 40% observed a single time. Sample: PBMCs. The receptors here all came from a human donor in good health (CMV status not recorded). Some clones in this sample may be carry-over from other donors' samples. CDR3s include the opening cysteine and the closing phenylalanine or tryptophan. A D gene is named only where the DNA matches it firmly. Size values are once, few and many counts, or a class for expanded clones, and some rows have none.

j_call cdr3_length d_call clone_size v_call cdr3_nt cdr3_aa
TRBJ2-7 16 . . TRBV7-9 TGTGCCAGCAGTCACCTTCTAGGACCACGAACCTACGAGCAGTACTTC CASSHLLGPRTYEQYF
TRBJ1-6 17 TRBD1 few TRBV11-1 TGTGCCAGCAGCCCAGACAGGGAGAGCTCCTATAATTCACCCCTCCACTTT CASSPDRESSYNSPLHF
TRBJ2-5 14 . . TRBV6-2/TRBV6-3 TGTGCCAGCAGGAGGGACGGGGCTCTTGAGACCCAGTACTTC CASRRDGALETQYF
TRBJ1-3 16 . few TRBV7-6 TGTGCCAGCAGCTTAAAATCACGCGTCTCTGGAAACACCATATATTTT CASSLKSRVSGNTIYF
TRBJ2-3 16 TRBD2 few TRBV6-1 TGTGCCAGCAGTGGACGACTAGCGGGTCGCACAGATACGCAGTATTTT CASSGRLAGRTDTQYF
TRBJ2-7 15 TRBD1 . TRBV7-2 TGTTCCAGCAGCTTACGGGACAGGGCTTCCTACGAGAAGTACTTC CSSSLRDRASYEKYF
TRBJ1-2 12 . . TRBV6-1 TGTGCCCTACGGGGGCTTGGGGATGGCTACACCTTC CALRGLGDGYTF
TRBJ1-1 14 . . TRBV7-2 TGTGCCAGCAGCTTAGTATATATGACAGATGAAGCTTTCTTT CASSLVYMTDEAFF
TRBJ2-3 16 TRBD1 few TRBV27 TGTGCCAGCAGTTTAGCTCGCAGGGGGAGCACAGATACGCAGTATTTT CASSLARRGSTDTQYF
TRBJ2-1 15 . few TRBV12-3/TRBV12-4 TGTGCCAGCAGTTTGCGGCTCCTGTCAGGGAATGAGCAGTTCTTC CASSLRLLSGNEQFF
TRBJ2-7 14 . few TRBV28 TGTGCCAGCAGTTTGCCGGACGACTCCTACGAGCAGTACTTC CASSLPDDSYEQYF
TRBJ2-3 15 TRBD2 few TRBV12-3/TRBV12-4 TGTGCCAGCAGTAGAGCGGGGACCTACACAGATACGCAGTATTTT CASSRAGTYTDTQYF
TRBJ1-5 15 TRBD1 many TRBV7-2 TGTGCCAGCAGTACCGGGACAGGAAACAATCAGCCCCAGCATTTT CASSTGTGNNQPQHF
TRBJ2-1 15 . few TRBV6-5 TGTGCCAGCACTAGTCAGGGGCTCTCCTACAATGAGCAGTTCTTC CASTSQGLSYNEQFF
TRBJ1-2 17 . . TRBV4-2 TGTGCCAGCAGCCGCCTTGGGGGATGGGGGGCTCTCGATGGCTACACGTTC CASSRLGGWGALDGYTF
TRBJ2-5 13 TRBD1 . TRBV5-1 TGCGCCAGCAGCGGGGGACAGGGGGAGACCCAGTACTTC CASSGGQGETQYF
TRBJ1-1 13 . . TRBV5-4 TGTGCCAGCAGCTTGGGACAGACTGGAGAAGCTTTCTTT CASSLGQTGEAFF